The 13 T cell receptor beta chains below come from one sample, sequenced in a study of tumor-infiltrating lymphocytes in primary liver carcinoma. Out of unsorted whole blood came the blood RNA, and germline DNA was extracted as well. The template, about 550 ng total RNA, yielded TCR beta cDNA made with a constant-region primer. Amplification in three nested multiplex PCR rounds with slightly modified ARM-PCR gave rise to TCR beta libraries. A C-beta reverse primer and TRBV1-TRBV30 forward primers served in each of the first two PCR rounds, at around 10 cycles apiece. TCRdb reprocessed the multiplex PCR reads via MiXCR and lists one record per CDR3 protein. The table has about 320,000 distinct CDR3 sequences, about 50% seen once. Sequenced: peripheral blood. Receptor source: a woman aged 25-40 years with primary liver carcinoma and hepatitis B virus infection.

This clonotype was seen more than once but under ten times. The chain uses TRBV28 and TRBJ1-2, with D possibly TRBD1 on 5 matching bases. Trimming removed 2 bases from V and 8 bases from J, with 21 bases in between. This CDR3 has 16 amino acids. Germline CDR1 MDHEN, CDR2 SYDVKM. Here the CDR3 reads CASSLPLVGQGYGYTF. The CDR3 coding sequence is TGTGCCAGCAGTTTACCACTGGTCGGGCAGGGTTACGGCTACACCTTC.

As for this clonotype: One end of the junction fails to match germline, which may point to a read error. In DNA, the CDR3 is TGTGCCAGCAATTCAACCTTTTGGACTAGCGGGAGTACAGCAGATACGCAGTGTTTT. Translating gives CASNSTFWTSGSTADTQCF. V usage is TRBV12-3 or TRBV12-4 and J usage is TRBJ2-3; 13 nucleotides line up with TRBD2. The length of the CDR3 is 19 residues.

In regard to this clonotype: One junction end does not reproduce the germline sequence, and a read error may be involved. V and J are TRBV6-6 and TRBJ2-7; tentatively, D is TRBD1 or TRBD2 (6 bases each). Germline V gene sequence: CDR1 MNHNY, CDR2 SVGAGI (reference sequence). CDR3 length: 15 amino acids. CDR3 bases: TGTGTCAGCAGGGGCTCTACGGGCGGAGGAGGGAAGCAGTACTTC. Translation: CVSRGSTGGGGKQYF.

This clonotype occurred many times. The chain joins TRBV30 to TRBJ2-7, with D unresolved. Germline CDR1 GTSNPN, CDR2 SVGIG (reference sequence). CDR3 length: 11 amino acids. Trimming left V 2 bases short and J 7 bases short, with 9 bases between. CDR3 sequence (DNA): TGTGCCTGGAGTTCCGGGCGGGAGCAGTACTTC. This gives the protein CAWSSGREQYF.

Concerning this clonotype: Mismatch with germline at one junction end may stem from a read error. The chain combines TRBV28 with TRBJ2-3; D could derive from TRBD1 or TRBD2 (6 bases each). Germline V gene sequence: CDR1 MDHEN, CDR2 SYDVKM. The CDR3 totals 13 residues. The DNA for the CDR3 is TGTGCCGCGATAAACTTGAGGGGGGATACGCAGTGTTTT. Protein product: CAAINLRGDTQCF.

This clonotype was recorded once. It may be a read error: a sequence one base away is much more abundant. V is TRBV12-3 or TRBV12-4 and J is TRBJ1-1; D is ambiguous. The CDR3 loop spans 12 amino acids. In nucleotides, the CDR3 is TGTGCTAGCGCCTCTGCGGAGTATGAAGCTTTCTTT. It yields the protein CASASAEYEAFF.

As to this clonotype: A junction boundary mismatches the germline segment, possibly from a read error. This rearrangement joins TRBV11-3 to TRBJ2-2; the D gene is possibly TRBD2 (6 bases). This CDR3 comprises 15 residues. CDR1 is SGHNT, CDR2 YENEEA, per germline. This CDR3 reads CASSGESGYAGELLF. The CDR3 DNA is TGTGCCAGCAGCGGTGAGAGCGGGTACGCCGGGGAGCTGCTTTTT. The complete variable domain, with remaining parts taken from reference TRBV11-3 and TRBJ2-2, reads EAGVVQSPRYKIIEKKQPVAFWCNPISGHNTLYWYLQNLGQGPELLIRYENEEAVDDSQLPKDRFSAERLKGVDSTLKIQPAELGDSAVYLCASSGESGYAGELLFGEGSRLTVL.

This clonotype was seen only a few times. V and J are TRBV7-9 and TRBJ2-3, with 9 bases identical to TRBD2. The trim removed 3 bases at V and 6 bases at J, leaving 7 bases unmatched. This CDR3 has 15 amino acids. Germline V lookup: CDR1 SEHNR, CDR2 FQNEAQ (reference sequence). The CDR3 here is CASSFRGRADDTQYF. The CDR3 DNA reads TGTGCCAGCAGCTTCCGCGGGAGGGCCGATGATACGCAGTATTTT.

Worth noting for this clonotype: One base away lies a much larger clone, so this may be a sequencing read error. The chain is built from TRBV5-4 and TRBJ2-7; 8 nucleotides line up with TRBD2. The CDR3 extends over 14 amino acids. Per the germline V gene, CDR1 is SGHNT and CDR2 is YYREEE (reference sequence). V trimming: 2 bases; J trimming: 6 bases; junction bases outside the gene matches: 7. The CDR3 region is CASSLNQRGTEQYF. The DNA for the CDR3 is TGTGCCAGCAGCTTAAATCAGCGGGGGACCGAGCAGTACTTC.

About this clonotype itself: One junction end does not reproduce the germline sequence, and a read error may be involved. V usage is TRBV12-3 or TRBV12-4 and J usage is TRBJ2-2, with a tentative D call TRBD1 (6 bases). The CDR3 contains 16 residues. DNA of the CDR3: TGTGCCAGCAGTCTTTGGACAGTGACGAACATCGGGGAGCTGTTTTTT. Amino acid sequence: CASSLWTVTNIGELFF.

Remarks on this clonotype: A single base separates this from a much larger clone, so it may be a read error. This chain uses TRBV4-1 with TRBJ1-5, with no clear D. Germline V gene sequence: CDR1 MGHRA, CDR2 YSYEKL. The CDR3 loop spans 13 amino acids. This CDR3 is CASSQDYNQPPHF. The CDR3 DNA is TGCGCCAGCAGCCAAGACTACAATCAGCCCCCGCATTTT.

CDR3: CASSYVSLAPEEQFF. CDR3 nucleotide sequence: TGTGCCAGCAGTTATGTCTCTTTGGCGCCCGAGGAGCAGTTCTTC. This chain links TRBV6-6 with TRBJ2-1; D is uncertain. This CDR3 region has 15 residues. V dropped 3 bases and J dropped 10 bases, with 19 bases sitting between them. CDR1 MNHNY and CDR2 SVGAGI come from the germline V gene (reference sequence).

On this clonotype itself: The conserved closing phenylalanine or tryptophan is absent in this CDR3, likely reflecting a read error. The chain combines TRBV13 with TRBJ2-7; 12 bases match TRBD2. The CDR3 sequence is 15 residues long. Trimming took 3 bases from V and 5 from J; bases not matched to a gene: 5. CDR1 is PRHDT, CDR2 FYEKMQ, per germline (reference sequence). The CDR3 DNA sequence: TGTGCCAGCAGCTTGACTAGCGGGAGTCTCAACGAGCAGTACTTA. Its translation: CASSLTSGSLNEQYL.